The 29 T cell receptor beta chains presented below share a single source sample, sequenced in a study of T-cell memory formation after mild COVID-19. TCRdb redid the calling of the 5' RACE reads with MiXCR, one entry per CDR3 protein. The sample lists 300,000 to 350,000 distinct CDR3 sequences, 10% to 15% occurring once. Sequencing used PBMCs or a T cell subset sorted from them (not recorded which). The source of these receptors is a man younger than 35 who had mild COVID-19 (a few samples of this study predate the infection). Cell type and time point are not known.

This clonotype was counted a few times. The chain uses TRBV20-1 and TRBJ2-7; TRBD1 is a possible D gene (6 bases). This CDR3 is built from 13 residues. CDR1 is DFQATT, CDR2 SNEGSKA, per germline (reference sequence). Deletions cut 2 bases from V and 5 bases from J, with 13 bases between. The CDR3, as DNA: TGCAGTGCTAGACACCGGACAGAACACGAGCAGTACTTC. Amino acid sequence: CSARHRTEHEQYF.

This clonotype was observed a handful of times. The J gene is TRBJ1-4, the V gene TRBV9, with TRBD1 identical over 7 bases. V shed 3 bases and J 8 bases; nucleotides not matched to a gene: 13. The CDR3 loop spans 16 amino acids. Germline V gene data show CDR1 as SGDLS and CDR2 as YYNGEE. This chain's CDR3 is CASSGLDTGVGEKLFF. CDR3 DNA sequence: TGTGCCAGCAGCGGCCTCGATACAGGGGTTGGGGAAAAACTGTTTTTT.

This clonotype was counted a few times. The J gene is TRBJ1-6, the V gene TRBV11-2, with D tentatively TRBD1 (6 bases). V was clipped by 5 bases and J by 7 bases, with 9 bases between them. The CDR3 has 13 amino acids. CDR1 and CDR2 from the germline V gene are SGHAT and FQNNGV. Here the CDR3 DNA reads TGTGCCAGCAGCCAAACAGGGAATTCACCCCTCCACTTT. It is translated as CASSQTGNSPLHF. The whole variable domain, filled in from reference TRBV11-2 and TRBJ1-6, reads EAGVAQSPRYKIIEKRQSVAFWCNPISGHATLYWYQQILGQGPKLLIQFQNNGVVDDSQLPKDRFSAERLKGVDSTLKIQPAKLEDSAVYLCASSQTGNSPLHFGNGTRLTVT.

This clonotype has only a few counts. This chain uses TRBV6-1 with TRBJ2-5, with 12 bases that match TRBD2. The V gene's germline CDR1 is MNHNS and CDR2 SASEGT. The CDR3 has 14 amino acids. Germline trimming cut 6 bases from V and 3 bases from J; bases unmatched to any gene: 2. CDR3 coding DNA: TGTGCCAGCAGGTGGACTAGCGGGGAAGAGACCCAGTACTTC. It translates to CASRWTSGEETQYF.

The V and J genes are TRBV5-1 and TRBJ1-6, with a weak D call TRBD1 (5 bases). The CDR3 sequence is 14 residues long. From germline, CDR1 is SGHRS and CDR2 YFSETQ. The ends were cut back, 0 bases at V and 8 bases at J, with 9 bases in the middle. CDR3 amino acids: CASSLALGDSPLHF. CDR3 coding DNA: TGCGCCAGCAGCTTGGCCTTAGGGGATTCACCCCTCCACTTT.

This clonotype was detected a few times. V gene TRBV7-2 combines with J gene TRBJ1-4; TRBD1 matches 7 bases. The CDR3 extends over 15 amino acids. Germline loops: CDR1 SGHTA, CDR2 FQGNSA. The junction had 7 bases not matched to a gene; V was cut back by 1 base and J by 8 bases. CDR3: CASSLVHRGGEKLFF. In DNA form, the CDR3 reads TGTGCCAGCAGCTTAGTTCACAGGGGCGGCGAAAAACTGTTTTTT.

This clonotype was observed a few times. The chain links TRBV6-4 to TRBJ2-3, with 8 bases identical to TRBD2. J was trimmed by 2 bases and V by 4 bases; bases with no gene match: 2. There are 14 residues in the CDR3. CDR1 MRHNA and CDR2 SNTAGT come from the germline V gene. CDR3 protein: CASSGGGPTDTQYF. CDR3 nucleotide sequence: TGTGCCAGCAGTGGCGGGGGGCCCACAGATACGCAGTATTTT.

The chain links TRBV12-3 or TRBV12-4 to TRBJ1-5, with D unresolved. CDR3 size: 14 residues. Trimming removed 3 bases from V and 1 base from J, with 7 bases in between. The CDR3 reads CASSFGRSNQPQHF. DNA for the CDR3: TGTGCCAGCAGTTTCGGGAGAAGCAATCAGCCCCAGCATTTT.

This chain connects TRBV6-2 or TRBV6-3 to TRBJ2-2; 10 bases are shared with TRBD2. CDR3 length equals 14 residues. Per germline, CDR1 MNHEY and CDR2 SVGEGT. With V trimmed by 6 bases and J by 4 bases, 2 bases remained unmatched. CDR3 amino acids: CASRPSGGTGELFF. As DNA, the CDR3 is TGTGCCAGCAGACCTAGCGGGGGCACCGGGGAGCTGTTTTTT.

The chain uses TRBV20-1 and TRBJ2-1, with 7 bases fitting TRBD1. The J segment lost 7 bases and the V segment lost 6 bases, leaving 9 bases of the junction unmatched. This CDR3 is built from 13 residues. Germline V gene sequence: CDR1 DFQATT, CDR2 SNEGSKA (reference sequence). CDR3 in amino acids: CSAPDRVENEQFF. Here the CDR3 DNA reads TGCAGTGCCCCCGACAGGGTGGAGAATGAGCAGTTCTTC.

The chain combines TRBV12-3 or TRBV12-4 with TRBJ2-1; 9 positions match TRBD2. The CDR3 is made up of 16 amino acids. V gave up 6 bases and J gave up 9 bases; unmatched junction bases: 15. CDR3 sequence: CASRPEGAGGFTEQFF. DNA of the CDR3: TGTGCCAGCAGACCCGAAGGAGCGGGGGGATTCACTGAGCAGTTCTTC.

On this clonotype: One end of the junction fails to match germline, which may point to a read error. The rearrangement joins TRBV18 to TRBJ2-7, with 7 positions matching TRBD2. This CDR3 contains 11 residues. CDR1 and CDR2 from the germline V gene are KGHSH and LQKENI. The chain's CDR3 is CASSSRGGLDF. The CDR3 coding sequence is TGTGCCAGCTCATCACGCGGGGGATTGGACTTC.

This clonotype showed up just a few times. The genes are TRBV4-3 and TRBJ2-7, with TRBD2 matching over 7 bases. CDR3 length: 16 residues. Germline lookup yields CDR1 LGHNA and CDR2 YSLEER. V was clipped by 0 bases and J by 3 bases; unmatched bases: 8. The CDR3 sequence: CASSQDRQRGHYEQYV. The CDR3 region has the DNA TGCGCCAGCAGCCAAGATCGACAGCGGGGCCACTACGAGCAGTACGTC.

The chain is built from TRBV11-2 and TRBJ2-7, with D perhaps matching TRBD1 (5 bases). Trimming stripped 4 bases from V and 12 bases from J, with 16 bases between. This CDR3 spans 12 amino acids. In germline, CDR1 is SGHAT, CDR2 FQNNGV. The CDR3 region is CASSSLIQGPYV. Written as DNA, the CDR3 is TGTGCCAGCAGCTCCCTTATTCAGGGTCCGTACGTC.

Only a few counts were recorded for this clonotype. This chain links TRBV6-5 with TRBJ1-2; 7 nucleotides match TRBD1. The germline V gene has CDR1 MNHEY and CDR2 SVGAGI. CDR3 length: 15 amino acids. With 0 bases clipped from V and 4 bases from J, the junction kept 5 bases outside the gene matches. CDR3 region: CASSYSGQPSYGYTF. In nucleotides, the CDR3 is TGTGCCAGCAGTTACTCGGGACAGCCATCCTATGGCTACACCTTC.

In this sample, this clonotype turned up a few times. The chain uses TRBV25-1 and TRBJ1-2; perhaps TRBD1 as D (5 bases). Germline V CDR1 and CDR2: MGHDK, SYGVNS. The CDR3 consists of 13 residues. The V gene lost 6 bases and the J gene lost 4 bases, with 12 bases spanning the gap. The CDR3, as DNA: TGTGCCAGCAGACGGGACGAGCTCTATGGCTACACCTTC. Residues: CASRRDELYGYTF.

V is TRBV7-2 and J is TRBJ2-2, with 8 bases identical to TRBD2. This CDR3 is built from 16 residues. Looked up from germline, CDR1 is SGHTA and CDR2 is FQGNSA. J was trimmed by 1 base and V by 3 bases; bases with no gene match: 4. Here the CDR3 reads CASSFRSGGNTGELFF. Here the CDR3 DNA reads TGTGCCAGCAGCTTCCGGAGCGGGGGGAACACCGGGGAGCTGTTTTTT.

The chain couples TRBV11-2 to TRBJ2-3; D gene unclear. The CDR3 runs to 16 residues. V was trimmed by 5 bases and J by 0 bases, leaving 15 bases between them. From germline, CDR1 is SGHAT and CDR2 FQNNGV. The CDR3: CASSTGPSRSTDTQYF. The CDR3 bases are TGTGCCAGCAGCACCGGGCCATCTAGGAGCACAGATACGCAGTATTTT. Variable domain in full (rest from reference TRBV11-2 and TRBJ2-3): EAGVAQSPRYKIIEKRQSVAFWCNPISGHATLYWYQQILGQGPKLLIQFQNNGVVDDSQLPKDRFSAERLKGVDSTLKIQPAKLEDSAVYLCASSTGPSRSTDTQYFGPGTRLTVL.

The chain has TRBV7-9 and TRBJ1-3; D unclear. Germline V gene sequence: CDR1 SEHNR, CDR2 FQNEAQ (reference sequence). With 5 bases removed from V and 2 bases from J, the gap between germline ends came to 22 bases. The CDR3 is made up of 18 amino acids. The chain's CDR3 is CASSHSGPSGPAGNTIYF. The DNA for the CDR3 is TGTGCCAGCAGCCATTCAGGCCCGTCCGGGCCGGCTGGAAACACCATATATTTT.

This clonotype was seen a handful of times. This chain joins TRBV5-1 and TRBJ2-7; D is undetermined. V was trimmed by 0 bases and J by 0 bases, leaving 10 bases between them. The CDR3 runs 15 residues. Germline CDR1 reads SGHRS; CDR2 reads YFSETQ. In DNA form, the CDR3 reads TGCGCCAGCAGCTTGGGGGCCGCTAGCTCCTACGAGCAGTACTTC. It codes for CASSLGAASSYEQYF.

The CDR3 loop is CAWSVRQLNEQFF. The CDR3 DNA follows: TGTGCCTGGAGTGTACGACAGCTCAATGAGCAGTTCTTC. The genes are TRBV30 and TRBJ2-1; perhaps TRBD1 as D (5 bases). The CDR3 loop spans 13 amino acids. V was pared by 0 bases and J by 6 bases, with 9 bases between. Germline loops: CDR1 GTSNPN, CDR2 SVGIG (reference sequence).

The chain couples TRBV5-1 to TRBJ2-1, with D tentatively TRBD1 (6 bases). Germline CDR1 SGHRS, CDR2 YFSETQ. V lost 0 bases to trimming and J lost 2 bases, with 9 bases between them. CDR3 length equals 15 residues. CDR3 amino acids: CASSLDRATYNEQFF. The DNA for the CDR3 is TGCGCCAGCAGCTTGGACAGGGCCACCTACAATGAGCAGTTCTTC. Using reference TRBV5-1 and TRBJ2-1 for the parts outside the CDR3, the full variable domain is KAGVTQTPRYLIKTRGQQVTLSCSPISGHRSVSWYQQTPGQGLQFLFEYFSETQRNKGNFPGRFSGRQFSNSRSEMNVSTLELGDSALYLCASSLDRATYNEQFFGPGTRLTVL.

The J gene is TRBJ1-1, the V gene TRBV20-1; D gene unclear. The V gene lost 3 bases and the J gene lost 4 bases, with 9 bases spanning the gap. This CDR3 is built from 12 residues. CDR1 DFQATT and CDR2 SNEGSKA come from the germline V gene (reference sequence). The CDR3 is CSARRIGTEAFF. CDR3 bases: TGCAGTGCTAGGAGGATAGGCACTGAAGCTTTCTTT.

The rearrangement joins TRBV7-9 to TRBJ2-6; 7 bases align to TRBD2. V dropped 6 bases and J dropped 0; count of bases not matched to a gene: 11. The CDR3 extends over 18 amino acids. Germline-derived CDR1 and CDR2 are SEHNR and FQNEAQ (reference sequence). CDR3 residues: CASRGLGGNPSGANVLTF. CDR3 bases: TGTGCCAGCAGGGGATTGGGAGGGAATCCCTCTGGGGCCAACGTCCTGACTTTC.

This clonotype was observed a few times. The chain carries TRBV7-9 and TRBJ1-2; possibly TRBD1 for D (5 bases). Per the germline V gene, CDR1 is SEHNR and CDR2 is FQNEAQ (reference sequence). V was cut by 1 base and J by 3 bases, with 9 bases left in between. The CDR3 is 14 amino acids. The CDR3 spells CASSLDQGHYGYTF. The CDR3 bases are TGTGCCAGCAGCTTAGACCAGGGACACTATGGCTACACCTTC.

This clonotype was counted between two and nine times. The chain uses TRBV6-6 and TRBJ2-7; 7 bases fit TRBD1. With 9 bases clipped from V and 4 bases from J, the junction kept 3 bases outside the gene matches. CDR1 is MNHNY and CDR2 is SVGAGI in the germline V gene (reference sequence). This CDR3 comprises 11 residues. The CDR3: CASGQAYEQYV. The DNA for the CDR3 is TGTGCCAGTGGACAGGCGTACGAGCAGTACGTC.

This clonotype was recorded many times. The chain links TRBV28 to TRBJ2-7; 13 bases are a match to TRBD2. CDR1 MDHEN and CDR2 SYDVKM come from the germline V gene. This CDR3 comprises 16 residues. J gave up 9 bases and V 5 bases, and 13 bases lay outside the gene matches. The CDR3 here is CASSPSGTSGVRGQYV. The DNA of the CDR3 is TGTGCCAGCAGTCCCAGTGGGACTAGCGGGGTACGAGGGCAGTACGTC.

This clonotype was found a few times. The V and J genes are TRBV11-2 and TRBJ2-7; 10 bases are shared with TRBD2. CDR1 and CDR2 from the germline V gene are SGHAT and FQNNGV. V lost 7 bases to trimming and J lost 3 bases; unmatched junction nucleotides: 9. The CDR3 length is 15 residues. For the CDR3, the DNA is TGTGCCAGCACGTCGATAGCGGGGGGCAACTACGAGCAGTACTTC. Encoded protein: CASTSIAGGNYEQYF.

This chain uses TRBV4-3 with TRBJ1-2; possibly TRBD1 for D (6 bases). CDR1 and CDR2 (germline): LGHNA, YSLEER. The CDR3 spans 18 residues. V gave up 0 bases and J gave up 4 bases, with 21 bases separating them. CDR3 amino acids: CASSQEAVGTSLRYGYTF. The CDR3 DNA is TGCGCCAGCAGCCAAGAGGCCGTTGGGACATCGTTACGCTATGGCTACACCTTC.